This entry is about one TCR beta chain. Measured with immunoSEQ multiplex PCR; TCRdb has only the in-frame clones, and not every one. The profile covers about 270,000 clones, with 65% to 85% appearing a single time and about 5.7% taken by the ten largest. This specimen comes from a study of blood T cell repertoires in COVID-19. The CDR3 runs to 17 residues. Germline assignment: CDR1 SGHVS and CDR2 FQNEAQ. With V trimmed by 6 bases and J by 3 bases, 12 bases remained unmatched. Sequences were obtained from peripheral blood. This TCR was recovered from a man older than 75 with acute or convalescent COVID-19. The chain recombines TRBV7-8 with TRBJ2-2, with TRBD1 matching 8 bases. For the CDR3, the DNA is TGTGCCAGCAGACAAAACCCAGGGGGCCGGGACACCGGGGAGCTGTTTTTT. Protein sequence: CASRQNPGGRDTGELFF.